Shown below are 20 T cell receptor beta chains from a single sample sequenced in a study of early T cells in non-severe SARS-CoV-2 infection. TCRdb passed the 5' RACE reads through MiXCR, listing each CDR3 protein once. The profile shows roughly 71,000 distinct CDR3 sequences, around 14% of them singletons. Sample: whole blood. These receptors all come from an adult who was a healthcare worker with PCR-confirmed SARS-CoV-2 infection or an uninfected control (not recorded which).

Remarks on this clonotype: The CDR3 end shows no conserved phenylalanine or tryptophan, and so a read error is likely. Because the CDR3's place on the DNA is in doubt, the DNA is left out and the CDR3 is given as listed by TCRdb. The rearrangement links TRBV6-1 to TRBJ1-4. CDR1 and CDR2 from the germline V gene are MNHNS and SASEGT. A total of 12 residues make up the CDR3, ends included. The CDR3 loop reads CASSEVFRNPMH.

The table lists this clonotype with a few counts. The chain has TRBV19 and TRBJ2-1; TRBD1 aligns across 11 bases. J was trimmed by 4 bases and V by 6 bases; bases with no gene match: 5. CDR1 and CDR2 (germline): LNHDA, SQIVND (reference sequence). CDR3 size: 15 residues. CDR3 coding DNA: TGTGCCAGTAGCTCCGGGACAGGGGGGTACAATGAGCAGTTCTTC. Residues: CASSSGTGGYNEQFF.

By share, this clonotype counts as medium-sized (0.01 to 0.1%). The rearrangement joins TRBV7-9 to TRBJ1-1; 7 nucleotides line up with TRBD1. This CDR3 region has 12 residues. The junction had 4 bases not matched to a gene; V was cut back by 5 bases and J by 7 bases. Per the germline V gene, CDR1 is SEHNR and CDR2 is FQNEAQ (reference sequence). CDR3 region: CASSPTGYEAFF. The CDR3 nucleotides are TGTGCCAGCAGCCCGACAGGGTATGAAGCTTTCTTT. The variable domain in full, completed from reference TRBV7-9 and TRBJ1-1, reads DTGVSQNPRHKITKRGQNVTFRCDPISEHNRLYWYRQTLGQGPEFLTYFQNEAQLEKSRLLSDRFSAERPKGSFSTLEIQRTEQGDSAMYLCASSPTGYEAFFGQGTRLTVV.

The CDR3 nucleotides are TGTGCCAGCAGCTCCGAGCAGTACTTC. Amino acids: CASSSEQYF. The chain couples TRBV7-3 to TRBJ2-7, with unresolved D. V lost 4 bases to trimming and J lost 6 bases, with 1 base between them. CDR3 length: 9 amino acids. Germline values: CDR1 SGHTA, CDR2 FQGTGA.

CDR3 loop: CASSRDPGQGMRTEAFF. In nucleotides, the CDR3 is TGCGCCAGCAGCCGGGACCCGGGACAGGGAATGAGGACTGAAGCTTTCTTT. This chain uses TRBV5-1 with TRBJ1-1; TRBD1 matches at 9 bases. This CDR3 region has 17 residues. V dropped 4 bases and J dropped 5; count of bases not matched to a gene: 15. CDR1 SGHRS and CDR2 YFSETQ come from the germline V gene.

The chain couples TRBV3-1 to TRBJ2-7; TRBD2 agrees at 7 bases. Trimming removed 8 bases from V and 5 bases from J; junction bases left unmatched: 6. The length of the CDR3 is 12 residues. Germline lookup yields CDR1 LGHDT and CDR2 YNNKEL (reference sequence). The DNA for the CDR3 is TGTGCCAGCTTAGGCGGGGGAAACGAGCAGTACTTC. Amino acid sequence: CASLGGGNEQYF.

This clonotype was recorded at least ten times. The J gene is TRBJ2-4, the V gene TRBV29-1, with D tentatively TRBD1 or TRBD2 (5 bases each). CDR1 SQVTM and CDR2 ANQGSEA come from the germline V gene. This CDR3 region has 11 residues. V lost 3 bases and J lost 12, with 12 bases in between. CDR3 DNA sequence: TGCAGCGTTGATGCTGGGACGGGTCAGTACTTC. It is translated as CSVDAGTGQYF. The full variable domain, rest sourced from reference TRBV29-1 and TRBJ2-4, is SAVISQKPSRDICQRGTSLTIQCQVDSQVTMMFWYRQQPGQSLTLIATANQGSEATYESGFVIDKFPISRPNLTFSTLTVSNMSPEDSSIYLCSVDAGTGQYFGAGTRLSVL.

This clonotype occurred a few times. This chain joins TRBV12-3 or TRBV12-4 and TRBJ1-2; no firm D call. The CDR3 loop spans 10 amino acids. Trimming left V 6 bases short and J 5 bases short, with 4 bases between. The CDR3 spells CASRGYGYTF. The DNA for the CDR3 is TGTGCCAGCAGGGGATATGGCTACACCTTC.

This clonotype was counted only a few times. The genes are TRBV12-3 or TRBV12-4 and TRBJ1-1; D perhaps matches TRBD1 (6 bases). V was cut by 6 bases and J by 4 bases, with 12 bases left in between. The CDR3 runs 13 residues. The CDR3 here is CASRQTGRTEAFF. The DNA of the CDR3 is TGTGCCAGCAGACAAACAGGGCGCACTGAAGCTTTCTTT.

The gene calls are TRBV11-1 and TRBJ2-7; the D is unclear. V dropped 6 bases and J dropped 1 base, with 13 bases sitting between them. CDR1 SGHAT and CDR2 FQDESV come from the germline V gene (reference sequence). The CDR3 consists of 14 residues. The CDR3 here is CASRPELSSYEQYF. For the CDR3, the DNA is TGTGCCAGCAGACCAGAGTTGTCTTCCTACGAGCAGTACTTC.

This clonotype was counted ten times or more. The chain couples TRBV7-3 to TRBJ1-1, with a tentative D call TRBD1 (5 bases). Germline V gene lookup returns CDR1 SGHTA and CDR2 FQGTGA. This CDR3 is 13 amino acids long. The ends were cut back, 4 bases at V and 5 bases at J, with 11 bases in the middle. CDR3 nucleotide sequence: TGTGCCAGCAGCTCTCAAGGGGAAACTGAAGCTTTCTTT. It translates to CASSSQGETEAFF.

This clonotype has more than one count but fewer than ten. The chain is built from TRBV4-3 and TRBJ2-5; tentatively, D is TRBD2 (7 bases). Germline values: CDR1 LGHNA, CDR2 YSLEER. Trimming stripped 4 bases from V and 5 bases from J, with 26 bases between. The CDR3 spans 18 residues. In nucleotides, the CDR3 is TGCGCCAGCAGCCGGAGACTAGCTGACCGTGGGACAAGGGAGACCCAGTACTTC. Amino acids: CASSRRLADRGTRETQYF.

V usage is TRBV5-6 and J usage is TRBJ1-5; no reliable D call. CDR1 and CDR2 (germline): SGHDT, YYEEEE. Trimming pared 1 base from V and 11 bases from J, leaving 16 bases between. The CDR3 is 14 amino acids. The CDR3 nucleotides read TGTGCCAGCAGCTTGAGTCGTGGGATCAGATCCCAGCATTTT. It codes for CASSLSRGIRSQHF.

V and J are TRBV27 and TRBJ2-7; 9 bases agree with TRBD2. This CDR3 has 19 amino acids. V lost 4 bases to trimming and J lost 5 bases; unmatched junction nucleotides: 21. Germline V gene data show CDR1 as MNHEY and CDR2 as SMNVEV (reference sequence). The CDR3 DNA sequence: TGTGCCAGCAGTTCCAATCCCCCCCGCTCGGCGGGGGGGCGTGACGAGCAGTACTTC. The encoded protein is CASSSNPPRSAGGRDEQYF.

This clonotype was observed a handful of times. The chain recombines TRBV7-3 with TRBJ2-3, with D possibly being TRBD1 (6 bases). CDR3 length equals 14 residues. Germline V gene sequence: CDR1 SGHTA, CDR2 FQGTGA. Trimming removed 5 bases at V and 6 bases at J, with 15 bases between. This CDR3 is CASSLEDSSDTQYF. The DNA for the CDR3 is TGTGCCAGCAGCCTAGAGGACAGCTCCGATACGCAGTATTTT.

For this clonotype: It may be a read error: a sequence one base away is much more abundant. The chain recombines TRBV2 with TRBJ2-7; D call uncertain. Germline V gene data show CDR1 as SNHLY and CDR2 as FYNNEI. The CDR3 is made up of 12 amino acids. With 6 bases removed from V and 0 bases from J, the gap between germline ends came to 6 bases. The CDR3 bases are TGTGCCAGCAGATCGAGCTCCTACGAGCAGTACTTC. It is translated as CASRSSSYEQYF.

This clonotype showed up many times. This chain joins TRBV5-4 and TRBJ2-2; D is undetermined. This CDR3 comprises 15 residues. Germline V CDR1 and CDR2: SGHNT, YYREEE (reference sequence). Trimming left V 10 bases short and J 2 bases short, with 18 bases between. DNA for the CDR3: TGTGCCGATTCATCGGACCCGACCAACACCGGGGAGCTGTTTTTT. It codes for CADSSDPTNTGELFF.

The chain joins TRBV29-1 to TRBJ2-7; D is possibly TRBD2 (6 bases). Per germline, CDR1 SQVTM and CDR2 ANQGSEA. CDR3 length: 11 amino acids. V lost 4 bases and J lost 10, with 14 bases in between. CDR3 region: CSVAREERQYF. CDR3 DNA sequence: TGCAGCGTTGCCAGGGAGGAGCGACAGTACTTC.

A few counts support this clonotype. The chain's CDR3 is CATQGRTGNTIYF. The CDR3 nucleotides are TGTGCCACCCAGGGACGTACTGGAAACACCATATATTTT. V gene TRBV12-3 or TRBV12-4 combines with J gene TRBJ1-3, with D maybe TRBD1 (5 bases). The CDR3 totals 13 residues. With 10 bases removed from V and 2 bases from J, the gap between germline ends came to 12 bases.

This clonotype appeared many times. J is TRBJ1-5 and V is TRBV5-6; D is undetermined. CDR3 length equals 14 residues. Germline assignment: CDR1 SGHDT and CDR2 YYEEEE. Trimming cost V 1 base and J 2 bases, with 7 bases left between them. DNA for the CDR3: TGTGCCAGCAGCTTGTGGAATCGCAATCAGCCCCAGCATTTT. Translation gives CASSLWNRNQPQHF.